This passage covers 25 T cell receptor beta chains from one sample sequenced in a study of OX40 agonist ivuxolimab in advanced cancers. The receptor library was made with the immunoSEQ multiplex PCR assay. TCRdb holds this immuneACCESS table with in-frame rearrangements only. Some clones are missing; in checked studies, unresolved V genes explain under half, and the rest has no known cause. Present in this sample are fewer than 80,000 clones, about 88% of which were seen just once. In total, the top ten clones hold about 1.2% of the sample. Specimen: CD4+ or CD8+ T cells sorted from blood, collected in a trial of the OX40 agonist ivuxolimab. The receptors were gathered from an adult with an advanced solid tumor such as melanoma, head and neck, liver or kidney cancer.

V gene TRBV27 combines with J gene TRBJ1-3; D gene uncertain. Germline loops: CDR1 MNHEY, CDR2 SMNVEV (reference sequence). V lost 2 bases and J lost 0, with 17 bases in between. This CDR3 comprises 18 residues. The CDR3 protein is CASSLGSPGGDSGNTIYF. In nucleotides, the CDR3 is TGTGCCAGCAGTTTAGGGTCCCCAGGTGGGGACTCTGGAAACACCATATATTTT.

The chain combines TRBV29-1 with TRBJ2-1; 9 nucleotides match TRBD1. The V segment lost 4 bases and the J segment 3 bases; nucleotides outside the gene matches: 7. In germline, CDR1 is SQVTM, CDR2 ANQGSEA. The CDR3 loop spans 15 amino acids. CDR3 nucleotide sequence: TGCAGCGTTGTGGGTGGGACAGGGAACTACAATGAGCAGTTCTTC. This codes for CSVVGGTGNYNEQFF.

The chain joins TRBV2 to TRBJ1-1, with a possible D match to TRBD1 (5 bases). This CDR3 has 13 residues. CDR1 SNHLY and CDR2 FYNNEI come from the germline V gene. V was clipped by 11 bases and J by 1 base, with 14 bases between them. The CDR3 DNA is TGTGCCGATTCGGGACTGACGAACACTGAAGCTTTCTTT. Protein sequence: CADSGLTNTEAFF.

The rearrangement links TRBV9 to TRBJ2-3; tentative D call: TRBD2 (5 bases). CDR3 size: 16 residues. Germline V gives CDR1 SGDLS, CDR2 YYNGEE. V was shortened by 0 bases and J by 0 bases, with 11 bases between the two germline ends. The chain's CDR3 is CASSVVSSISTDTQYF. CDR3 DNA: TGTGCCAGCAGCGTAGTTTCTAGCATTAGCACAGATACGCAGTATTTT.

The chain carries TRBV12-5 and TRBJ2-3, with D unclear. Trimming took 2 bases from V and 0 from J, leaving 6 bases between them. The CDR3 spans 14 residues. Germline V gene lookup returns CDR1 LGHNT and CDR2 FRNRAP. The CDR3 here is CASGLPASTDTQYF. The CDR3 nucleotides read TGTGCTAGTGGTTTGCCTGCTAGCACAGATACGCAGTATTTT. The full variable domain, in which reference TRBV12-5 and TRBJ2-3 provide the parts outside the CDR3, is DARVTQTPRHKVTEMGQEVTMRCQPILGHNTVFWYRQTMMQGLELLAYFRNRAPLDDSGMPKDRFSAEMPDATLATLKIQPSEPRDSAVYFCASGLPASTDTQYFGPGTRLTVL.

The CDR3 coding sequence is TGTGCTAGTGGCCGTAACACCGGGGAGCTGTTTTTT. Translated: CASGRNTGELFF. The chain is built from TRBV12-5 and TRBJ2-2; no clear D. V dropped 6 bases and J dropped 2 bases, with 4 bases sitting between them. From germline, CDR1 is LGHNT and CDR2 FRNRAP. The CDR3 spans 12 residues.

The chain has TRBV5-1 and TRBJ1-2; no reliable D call. The V and J ends lost 0 bases and 4 bases respectively, with 13 bases between them. CDR3 size: 15 residues. From germline, CDR1 is SGHRS and CDR2 YFSETQ. For the CDR3, the DNA is TGCGCCAGCAGCTTGGTTGTGGATTCGAGCTATGGCTACACCTTC. This codes for CASSLVVDSSYGYTF.

The chain links TRBV7-2 to TRBJ2-5, with 14 bases that match TRBD2. The CDR3 totals 16 residues. CDR1 is SGHTA, CDR2 FQGNSA, per germline. Trimming at V came to 5 bases and at J to 0 bases, leaving 2 bases not matched to a gene. CDR3 residues: CASSRTSGGYQETQYF. As DNA, the CDR3 is TGTGCCAGCAGCCGGACTAGCGGGGGGTACCAAGAGACCCAGTACTTC.

This clone was seen a few times. The V call is TRBV2, the J call TRBJ2-1; D unclear. The V and J ends lost 3 bases and 12 bases respectively, with 12 bases between them. The CDR3 contains 12 residues. CDR1 and CDR2 (germline): SNHLY, FYNNEI. CDR3 bases: TGTGCCAGCAGTGAGGCCGCCAGAGGGCAGTTCTTC. It codes for CASSEAARGQFF.

This rearrangement joins TRBV5-1 to TRBJ2-3, with 10 bases identical to TRBD1. Trimming took 6 bases from V and 4 from J; bases not matched to a gene: 11. This CDR3 has 16 residues. CDR1 and CDR2 from the germline V gene are SGHRS and YFSETQ. The chain's CDR3 is CASTTLQTGGADTQYF. The CDR3 DNA reads TGCGCCAGCACCACACTACAGACAGGGGGCGCAGATACGCAGTATTTT.

This clone occurred once. The chain has TRBV5-4 and TRBJ1-2; TRBD1 agrees at 7 bases. V gave up 4 bases and J gave up 2 bases; unmatched junction bases: 14. The CDR3 has 17 amino acids. Germline CDR1 is SGHNT and CDR2 is YYREEE (reference sequence). CDR3 region: CASSPGQARGTNYGYTF. CDR3 DNA sequence: TGTGCCAGCAGCCCCGGACAGGCCAGGGGGACAAACTATGGCTACACCTTC.

The chain joins TRBV6-4 to TRBJ2-3; unclear D gene. The V end lost 5 bases, the J end lost 2 bases, and 8 bases lay between the germline ends. The CDR3 spans 13 residues. CDR1 and CDR2 from the germline V gene are MRHNA and SNTAGT. In nucleotides, the CDR3 is TGTGCCAGCAGTATAGGTAACACAGATACGCAGTATTTT. This codes for CASSIGNTDTQYF.

The chain combines TRBV29-1 with TRBJ2-3; tentatively, D is TRBD2 (5 bases). The CDR3 contains 12 residues. Germline V gene data show CDR1 as SQVTM and CDR2 as ANQGSEA. Trimming removed 4 bases at V and 0 bases at J, with 5 bases between. In DNA form, the CDR3 reads TGCAGCGTTGGAGGGAGCACAGATACGCAGTATTTT. Protein product: CSVGGSTDTQYF.

The CDR3, as DNA: TGTGCCAGCAGCTTCGGGCAGGGCCCAGATACGCAGTATTTT. It yields the protein CASSFGQGPDTQYF. J is TRBJ2-3 and V is TRBV7-9; tentative D call: TRBD1 (5 bases). This CDR3 has 14 residues. The germline V and J ends were trimmed by 3 bases and 4 bases, with 11 bases remaining between them. Looked up from germline, CDR1 is SEHNR and CDR2 is FQNEAQ (reference sequence).

The chain recombines TRBV5-6 with TRBJ2-3; D might be TRBD2 (6 bases). CDR1 is SGHDT and CDR2 is YYEEEE in the germline V gene. V was cut by 1 base and J by 4 bases, with 13 bases left in between. The CDR3 loop spans 15 amino acids. CDR3 sequence reads: CASSLRGGEADTQYF. As DNA, the CDR3 is TGTGCCAGCAGCTTGCGAGGCGGGGAAGCAGATACGCAGTATTTT.

The rearrangement links TRBV6-1 to TRBJ1-3; the D is unclear. Trimming shortened V by 3 bases and J by 0 bases, and 15 bases separated the two germline ends. The length of the CDR3 is 17 residues. Germline CDR1 reads MNHNS; CDR2 reads SASEGT. CDR3 bases: TGTGCCAGCAGTGATCCCCGCCGCGGCAACTCTGGAAACACCATATATTTT. This translates into CASSDPRRGNSGNTIYF.

The rearrangement joins TRBV5-1 to TRBJ1-1; 7 positions agree with TRBD1. The germline CDR1 and CDR2 sequences are SGHRS and YFSETQ. The CDR3 sequence is 13 residues long. With 2 bases clipped from V and 5 bases from J, the junction kept 3 bases outside the gene matches. The CDR3 loop is CASSLLQGTEAFF. The CDR3 DNA reads TGCGCCAGCAGCTTACTACAGGGGACTGAAGCTTTCTTT.

The rearrangement uses TRBV19 and TRBJ1-3; no clear D gene. The length of the CDR3 is 13 residues. The V end was cut by 9 bases, the J end by 0 bases, with 9 bases between. Germline loops: CDR1 LNHDA, CDR2 SQIVND (reference sequence). CDR3 nucleotides: TGTGCCAGCCGAACGGACTCTGGAAACACCATATATTTT. Protein sequence: CASRTDSGNTIYF.

CDR3 residues: CASSSFTGTSGSTDTQYF. CDR3 nucleotide sequence: TGTGCCAGCAGTTCCTTTACCGGGACTAGCGGAAGCACAGATACGCAGTATTTT. This chain connects TRBV28 to TRBJ2-3; 11 bases match TRBD2. V shed 4 bases, J shed 0 bases, and the junction held 9 bases outside the gene matches. The CDR3 totals 18 residues. The V gene's germline CDR1 is MDHEN and CDR2 SYDVKM.

The chain joins TRBV10-2 to TRBJ1-1, with D perhaps TRBD1 (5 bases). CDR3 length: 12 residues. The germline V and J ends were trimmed by 4 bases and 4 bases, with 7 bases remaining between them. CDR1 and CDR2 from the germline V gene are WSHSY and SAAADI. Written as DNA, the CDR3 is TGCGCCAGCAGTGGCAGGGTCACTGAAGCTTTCTTT. It codes for CASSGRVTEAFF.

The CDR3 bases are TGTGCCAGCCACCGAGCCTTGCAGGAGACCCAGTACTTC. Translating it yields CASHRALQETQYF. This chain uses TRBV18 with TRBJ2-5; D gene ambiguous. V lost 8 bases, J lost 5 bases, and 15 bases lay in between. Looked up from germline, CDR1 is KGHSH and CDR2 is LQKENI. This CDR3 is built from 13 residues.

Note on this clone: This same CDR3 is encoded by further DNA sequences in the sample. Here the CDR3 reads CASSLAGGGQPQHF. CDR3 nucleotide sequence: TGTGCCAGCAGCTTAGCGGGGGGCGGGCAGCCCCAGCATTTT. The J gene is TRBJ1-5, the V gene TRBV7-9; TRBD1 is a possible D gene (6 bases). CDR3 length: 14 amino acids. CDR1 and CDR2 (germline): SEHNR, FQNEAQ (reference sequence). The ends were cut back, 0 bases at V and 7 bases at J, with 10 bases in the middle.

The chain couples TRBV10-3 to TRBJ1-2; a weak D match, TRBD1 (5 bases). Deletions cut 0 bases from V and 3 bases from J, with 14 bases between. The length of the CDR3 is 16 residues. Germline CDR1 reads ENHRY; CDR2 reads SYGVKD. The CDR3 reads CAISESSGRGYYGYTF. Written as DNA, the CDR3 is TGTGCCATCAGTGAGTCATCAGGGCGGGGGTACTATGGCTACACCTTC.

The V gene is TRBV18, the J gene TRBJ1-4, with 7 positions matching TRBD1. The CDR3 runs to 15 residues. Germline CDR1 and CDR2: KGHSH and LQKENI. With 1 base clipped from V and 4 bases from J, the junction kept 3 bases outside the gene matches. CDR3 sequence: CASSPQGAHNEKLFF. CDR3 nucleotide sequence: TGTGCCAGCTCACCACAGGGGGCCCATAATGAAAAACTGTTTTTT.

This clone appeared a few times. This chain joins TRBV6-1 and TRBJ1-2; D uncertain. CDR3 length: 14 residues. Trimming took off 7 bases at V and 2 bases at J, with 14 bases between the two ends. The germline gives CDR1 MNHNS, CDR2 SASEGT. This CDR3 is CASKLGRQNYGYTF. For the CDR3, the DNA is TGTGCCAGCAAACTCGGCCGCCAGAACTATGGCTACACCTTC.